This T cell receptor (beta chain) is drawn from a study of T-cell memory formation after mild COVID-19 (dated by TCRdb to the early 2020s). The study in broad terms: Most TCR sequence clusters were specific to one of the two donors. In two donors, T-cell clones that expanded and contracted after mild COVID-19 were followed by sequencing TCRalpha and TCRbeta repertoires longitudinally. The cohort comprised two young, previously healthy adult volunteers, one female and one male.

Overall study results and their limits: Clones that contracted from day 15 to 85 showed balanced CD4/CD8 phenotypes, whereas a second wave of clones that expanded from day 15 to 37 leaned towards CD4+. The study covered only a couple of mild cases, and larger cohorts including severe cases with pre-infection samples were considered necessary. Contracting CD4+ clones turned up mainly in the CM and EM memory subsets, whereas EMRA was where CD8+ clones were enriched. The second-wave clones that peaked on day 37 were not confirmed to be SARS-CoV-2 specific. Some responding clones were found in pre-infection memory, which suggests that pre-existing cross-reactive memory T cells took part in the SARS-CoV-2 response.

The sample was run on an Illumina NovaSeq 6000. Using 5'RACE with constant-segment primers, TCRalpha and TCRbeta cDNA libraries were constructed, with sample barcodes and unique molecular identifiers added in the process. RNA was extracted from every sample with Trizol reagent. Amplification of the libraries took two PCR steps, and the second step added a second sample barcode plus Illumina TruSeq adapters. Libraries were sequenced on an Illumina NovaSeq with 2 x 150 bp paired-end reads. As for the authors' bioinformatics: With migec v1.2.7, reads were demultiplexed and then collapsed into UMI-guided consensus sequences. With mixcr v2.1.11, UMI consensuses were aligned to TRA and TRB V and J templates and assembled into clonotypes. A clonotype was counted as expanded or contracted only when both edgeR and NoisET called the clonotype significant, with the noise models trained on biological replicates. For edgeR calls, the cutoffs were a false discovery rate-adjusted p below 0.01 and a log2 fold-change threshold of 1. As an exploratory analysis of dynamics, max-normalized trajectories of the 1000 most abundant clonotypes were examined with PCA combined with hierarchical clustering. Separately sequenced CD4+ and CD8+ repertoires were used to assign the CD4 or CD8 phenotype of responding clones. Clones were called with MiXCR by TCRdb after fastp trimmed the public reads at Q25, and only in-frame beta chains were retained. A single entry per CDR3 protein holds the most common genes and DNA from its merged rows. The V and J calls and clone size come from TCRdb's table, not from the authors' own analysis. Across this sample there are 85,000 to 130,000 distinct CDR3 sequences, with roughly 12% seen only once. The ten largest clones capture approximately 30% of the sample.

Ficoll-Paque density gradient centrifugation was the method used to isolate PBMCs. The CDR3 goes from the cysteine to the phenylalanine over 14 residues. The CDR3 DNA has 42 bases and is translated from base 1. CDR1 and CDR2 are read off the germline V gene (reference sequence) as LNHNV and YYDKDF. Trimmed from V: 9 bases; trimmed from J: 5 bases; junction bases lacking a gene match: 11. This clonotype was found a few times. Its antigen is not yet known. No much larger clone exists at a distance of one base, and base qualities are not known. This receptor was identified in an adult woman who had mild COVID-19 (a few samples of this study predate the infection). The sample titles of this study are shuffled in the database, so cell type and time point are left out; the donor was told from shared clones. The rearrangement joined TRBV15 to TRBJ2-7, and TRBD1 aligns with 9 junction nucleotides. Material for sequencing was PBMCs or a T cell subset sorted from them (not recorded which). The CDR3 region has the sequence CATAKGTGQDEQYF. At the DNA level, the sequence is TGTGCCACAGCGAAGGGGACAGGGCAAGACGAGCAGTACTTC.